The sequence of this T cell receptor beta chain was determined in a study of shared clonotypes between healthy human individuals. Broader study findings: Blood was the only sampled material, and tissue repertoires likely differ.

The CDR3 spans 11 residues. The germline V gene encodes CDR1 MNHEY and CDR2 SVGAGI. The V end lost 1 base, the J end lost 3 bases, and 1 base lay between the germline ends. This clone was counted a single time. What it recognizes is unknown. It was at deep level that the assay was run. TCRdb's copy holds only in-frame clones and misses some; the assay was immunoSEQ multiplex PCR. In the table there are some 95,000 clones, roughly 69% of which are singletons. Every one of the donors was a Caucasian adult that lived in Nashville, Tennessee. The rearrangement links TRBV6-5 to TRBJ2-7; D is ambiguous. Sequencing was carried out using memory CD8+ T cells sorted from blood. The subset denotes: CD45RO+ cells pooled with CCR7-negative TemRA cells. The receptor comes from a man younger than 40 in good health. The CDR3 reads CASSYFYEQYF. The CDR3 nucleotides are TGTGCCAGCAGTTACTTCTACGAGCAGTACTTC.